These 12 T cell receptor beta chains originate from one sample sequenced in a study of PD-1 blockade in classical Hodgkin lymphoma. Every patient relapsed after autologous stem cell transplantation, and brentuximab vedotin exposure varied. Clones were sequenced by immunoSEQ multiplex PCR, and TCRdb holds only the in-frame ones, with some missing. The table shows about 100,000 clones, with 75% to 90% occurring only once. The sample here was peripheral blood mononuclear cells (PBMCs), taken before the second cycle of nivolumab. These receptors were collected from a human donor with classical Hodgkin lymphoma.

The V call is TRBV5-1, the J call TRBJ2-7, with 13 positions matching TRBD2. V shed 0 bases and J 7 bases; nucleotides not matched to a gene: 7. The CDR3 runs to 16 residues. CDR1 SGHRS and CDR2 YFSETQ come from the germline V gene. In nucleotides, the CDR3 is TGCGCCAGCAGCTTGGCCACTAGCGGGGGGGCTTTGGAGCAGTACTTC. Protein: CASSLATSGGALEQYF.

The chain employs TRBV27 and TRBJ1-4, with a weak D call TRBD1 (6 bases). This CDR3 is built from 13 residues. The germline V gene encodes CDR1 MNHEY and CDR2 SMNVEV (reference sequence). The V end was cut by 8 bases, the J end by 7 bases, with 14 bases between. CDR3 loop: CASRGTGFEKLFF. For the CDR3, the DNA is TGTGCCAGCCGAGGAACAGGGTTTGAAAAACTGTTTTTT.

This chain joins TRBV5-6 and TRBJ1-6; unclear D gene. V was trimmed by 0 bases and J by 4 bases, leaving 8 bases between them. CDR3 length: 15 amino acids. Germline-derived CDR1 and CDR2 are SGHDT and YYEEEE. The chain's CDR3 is CASSLVGLYNSPLHF. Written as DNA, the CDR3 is TGTGCCAGCAGCTTGGTGGGCCTTTATAATTCACCCCTCCACTTT.

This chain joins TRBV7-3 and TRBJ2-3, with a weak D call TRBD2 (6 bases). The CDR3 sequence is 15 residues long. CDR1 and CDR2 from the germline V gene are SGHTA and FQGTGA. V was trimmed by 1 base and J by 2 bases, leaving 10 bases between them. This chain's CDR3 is CASSLKTGDTDTQYF. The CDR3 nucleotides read TGTGCCAGCAGCTTAAAGACGGGGGACACAGATACGCAGTATTTT.

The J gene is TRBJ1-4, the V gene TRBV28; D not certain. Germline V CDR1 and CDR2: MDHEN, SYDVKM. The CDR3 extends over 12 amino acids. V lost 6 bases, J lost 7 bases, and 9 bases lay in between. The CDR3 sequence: CASSPTVEKLFF. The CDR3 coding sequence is TGTGCCAGCAGCCCGACGGTTGAAAAACTGTTTTTT. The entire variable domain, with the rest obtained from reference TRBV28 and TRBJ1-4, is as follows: DVKVTQSSRYLVKRTGEKVFLECVQDMDHENMFWYRQDPGLGLRLIYFSYDVKMKEKGDIPEGYSVSREKKERFSLILESASTNQTSMYLCASSPTVEKLFFGSGTQLSVL.

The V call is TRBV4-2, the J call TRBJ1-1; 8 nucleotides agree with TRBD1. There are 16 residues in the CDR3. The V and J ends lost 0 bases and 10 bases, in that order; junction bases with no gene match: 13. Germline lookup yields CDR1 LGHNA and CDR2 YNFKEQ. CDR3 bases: TGTGCCAGCAGCCAAGACCAGGGGGCGGTTAGCAGTGGAGCTTTCTTT. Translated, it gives CASSQDQGAVSSGAFF.

This CDR3 reads CASSLDRTPGTAFF. The CDR3 DNA follows: TGTGCCAGCAGCCTCGATAGGACTCCCGGTACCGCTTTCTTT. V usage is TRBV5-6 and J usage is TRBJ1-1; D remains unclear. The CDR3 is 14 residues long. Trimming pared 4 bases from V and 11 bases from J, leaving 21 bases between. Germline-derived CDR1 and CDR2 are SGHDT and YYEEEE.

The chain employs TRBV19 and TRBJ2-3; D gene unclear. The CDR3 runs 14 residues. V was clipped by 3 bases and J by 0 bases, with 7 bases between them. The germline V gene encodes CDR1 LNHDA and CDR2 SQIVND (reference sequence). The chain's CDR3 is CASSIRLSTDTQYF. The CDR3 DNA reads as TGTGCCAGTAGTATTCGGCTTAGCACAGATACGCAGTATTTT. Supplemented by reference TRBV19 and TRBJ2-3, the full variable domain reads DGGITQSPKYLFRKEGQNVTLSCEQNLNHDAMYWYRQDPGQGLRLIYYSQIVNDFQKGDIAEGYSVSREKKESFPLTVTSAQKNPTAFYLCASSIRLSTDTQYFGPGTRLTVL.

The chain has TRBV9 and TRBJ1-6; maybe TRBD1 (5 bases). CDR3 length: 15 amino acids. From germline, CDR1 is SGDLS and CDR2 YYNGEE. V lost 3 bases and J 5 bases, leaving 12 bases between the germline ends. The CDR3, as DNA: TGTGCCAGCAGCGCCGACTGGGGGAATAATTCACCCCTCCACTTT. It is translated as CASSADWGNNSPLHF.

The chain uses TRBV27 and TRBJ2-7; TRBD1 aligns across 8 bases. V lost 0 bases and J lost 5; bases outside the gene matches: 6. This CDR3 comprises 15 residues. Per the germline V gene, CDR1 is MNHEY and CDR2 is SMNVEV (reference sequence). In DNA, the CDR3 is TGTGCCAGCAGTTTATCACCAGGGGGCATCGACGAGCAGTACTTC. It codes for CASSLSPGGIDEQYF.

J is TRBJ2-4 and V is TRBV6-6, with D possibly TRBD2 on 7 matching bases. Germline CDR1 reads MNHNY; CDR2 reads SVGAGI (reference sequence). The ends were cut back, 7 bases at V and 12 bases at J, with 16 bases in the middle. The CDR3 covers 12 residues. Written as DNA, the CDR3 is TGTGCCAGCACTCAACAGGGAGGGGATCAGTACTTC. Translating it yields CASTQQGGDQYF.

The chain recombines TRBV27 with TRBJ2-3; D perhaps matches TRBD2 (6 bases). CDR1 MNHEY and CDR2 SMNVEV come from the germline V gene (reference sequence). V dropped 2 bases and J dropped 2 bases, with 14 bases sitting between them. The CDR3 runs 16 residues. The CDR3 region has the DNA TGTGCCAGCAGTTTAGGGGGGACTTCGGTCACAGATACGCAGTATTTT. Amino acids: CASSLGGTSVTDTQYF.